A single T cell receptor beta chain is shown here with its context. This sample stems from a study of cytomegalovirus exposure and HLA in healthy donors. On the study more broadly: Counted in an early data release were tens of millions of unique TCRs from HLA-typed donors.

CDR3 length: 17 residues. Germline CDR1 MNHEY, CDR2 SMNVEV (reference sequence). J lost 1 base, V lost 6 bases, and 9 bases had no gene match. The PCR had 60 Vbeta and 13 Jbeta primers. Sequenced by immunoSEQ multiplex PCR; TCRdb stores in-frame clones only, minus some. The sample includes 100,000 to 150,000 clones, 60% to 75% seen only once; the top ten take under 6.5%. Sample: PBMCs. The J gene is TRBJ2-6, the V gene TRBV27, with 7 bases that match TRBD1. The receptor's source is a woman between 45 and 65 years old in good health and CMV-seropositive. CDR3 protein: CASRPFPTGSGANVLTF. The CDR3 DNA is TGTGCCAGCAGGCCCTTTCCGACAGGGTCTGGGGCCAACGTCCTGACTTTC. Drawing the rest from reference TRBV27 and TRBJ2-6, the complete variable domain is EAQVTQNPRYLITVTGKKLTVTCSQNMNHEYMSWYRQDPGLGLRQIYYSMNVEVTDKGDVPEGYKVSRKEKRNFPLILESPSPNQTSLYFCASRPFPTGSGANVLTFGAGSRLTVL.